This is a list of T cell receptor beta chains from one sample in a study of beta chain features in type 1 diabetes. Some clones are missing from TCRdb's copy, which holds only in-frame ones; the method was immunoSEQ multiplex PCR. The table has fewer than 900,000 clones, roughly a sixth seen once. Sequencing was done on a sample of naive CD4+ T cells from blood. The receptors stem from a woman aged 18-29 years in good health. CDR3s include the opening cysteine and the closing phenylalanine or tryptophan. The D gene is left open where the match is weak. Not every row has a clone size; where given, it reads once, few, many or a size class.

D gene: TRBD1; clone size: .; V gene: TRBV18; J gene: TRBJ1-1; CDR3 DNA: TGTGCCAGCTCACCATCGACAGGGCTCCCTACCGATCAAGCTTTCTTT; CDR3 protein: CASSPSTGLPTDQAFF
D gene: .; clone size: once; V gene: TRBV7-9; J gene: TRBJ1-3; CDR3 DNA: TGTGCCAGCAGCTTAACAGGGTCTGGAAACACCATATATTTT; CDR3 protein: CASSLTGSGNTIYF
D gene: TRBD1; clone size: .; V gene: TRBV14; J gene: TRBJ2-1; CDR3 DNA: TGTGCCAGCAGCCGCGACAGGGCCGCCTACAATGAGCAGTTCTTC; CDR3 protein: CASSRDRAAYNEQFF
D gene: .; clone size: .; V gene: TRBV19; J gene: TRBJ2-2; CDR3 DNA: TGTGCCAGTAGTATAAGATGGACATCAGGCGGGGAGCTGTTTTTT; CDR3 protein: CASSIRWTSGGELFF
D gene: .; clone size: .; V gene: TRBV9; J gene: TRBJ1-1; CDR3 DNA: TGTGCCAGCAGCGTGGGTATAGGGCCATGGGACACTGAAGCTTTCTTT; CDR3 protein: CASSVGIGPWDTEAFF
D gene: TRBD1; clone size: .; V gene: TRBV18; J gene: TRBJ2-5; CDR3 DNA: TGTGCCAGCTCACCGAGGGACAGGGCGAGGGGGCAAGAGACCCAGTACTTC; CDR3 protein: CASSPRDRARGQETQYF
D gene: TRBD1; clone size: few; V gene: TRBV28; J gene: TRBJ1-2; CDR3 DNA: TGTGCCAGCAGACCCGGGGGGACAGGGGAAATTTATGGCTACACCTTC; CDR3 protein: CASRPGGTGEIYGYTF
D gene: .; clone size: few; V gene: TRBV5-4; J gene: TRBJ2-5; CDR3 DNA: TGTGCCAGCAGCTTGGCGGGGAGGCGACAAGAGACCCAGTACTTC; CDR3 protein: CASSLAGRRQETQYF
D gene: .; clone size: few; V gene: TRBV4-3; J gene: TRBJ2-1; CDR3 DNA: TGCGCCAGCAGCCAGGACAGCGGAAGAACCTACAATGAGCAGTTCTTC; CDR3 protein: CASSQDSGRTYNEQFF
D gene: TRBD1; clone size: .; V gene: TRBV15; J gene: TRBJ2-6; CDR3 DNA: TGTGCCACCAGCAGAGTTTTAGGGCAGGGGGTTTCTGGGGCCAACGTCCTGACTTTC; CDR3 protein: CATSRVLGQGVSGANVLTF
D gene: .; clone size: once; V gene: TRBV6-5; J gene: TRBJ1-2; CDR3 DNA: TGTGCCAGCAGCAATACCAACTATGGCTACACCTTC; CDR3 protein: CASSNTNYGYTF